Each of the 27 T cell receptor beta chains below was sequenced from the same sample in a study of cytomegalovirus exposure and HLA in healthy donors. PCR amplification relied on 60 Vbeta primers (plus 13 Jbeta primers). Data came from immunoSEQ multiplex PCR; TCRdb stores just in-frame clones and leaves some out. The sample has around 200,000 clones, less than 85% seen once; the top ten hold roughly 0.7%. The sample consisted of PBMCs. The receptors were gathered from a boy aged 5-17 years in good health and CMV-seronegative.

The chain has TRBV9 and TRBJ2-1; D is perhaps TRBD2 (6 bases). Germline V gene sequence: CDR1 SGDLS, CDR2 YYNGEE. This CDR3 has 12 amino acids. V was pared by 6 bases and J by 6 bases, with 10 bases between. The DNA for the CDR3 is TGTGCCAGCAATCGCGGGGCCAATGAGCAGTTCTTC. Amino acid sequence: CASNRGANEQFF.

V gene TRBV4-1 combines with J gene TRBJ2-7, with 9 bases identical to TRBD1. CDR1 MGHRA and CDR2 YSYEKL come from the germline V gene. CDR3 length: 15 amino acids. The trim removed 4 bases at V and 4 bases at J, leaving 8 bases unmatched. CDR3: CASSLEQGAVYEQYF. CDR3 in DNA: TGCGCCAGCAGCCTTGAACAGGGGGCTGTGTACGAGCAGTACTTC.

The gene calls are TRBV13 and TRBJ1-3, with a tentative D call TRBD1 (5 bases). Trimming left V 2 bases short and J 2 bases short, with 16 bases between. The CDR3 is 17 amino acids. From germline, CDR1 is PRHDT and CDR2 FYEKMQ (reference sequence). CDR3 DNA: TGTGCCAGCAGCTTATTAGACCGACAGAGAACTGGAAACACCATATATTTT. Its translation: CASSLLDRQRTGNTIYF. Complete variable domain (other parts from reference TRBV13 and TRBJ1-3): AAGVIQSPRHLIKEKRETATLKCYPIPRHDTVYWYQQGPGQDPQFLISFYEKMQSDKGSIPDRFSAQQFSDYHSELNMSSLELGDSALYFCASSLLDRQRTGNTIYFGEGSWLTVV.

The chain links TRBV25-1 to TRBJ1-1; tentative D call: TRBD1 (5 bases). CDR1 and CDR2 from the germline V gene are MGHDK and SYGVNS. V lost 0 bases and J 5 bases, leaving 10 bases between the germline ends. This CDR3 spans 14 amino acids. CDR3 residues: CASSEYIGGTEAFF. The CDR3 DNA reads as TGTGCCAGCAGTGAATATATCGGGGGAACTGAAGCTTTCTTT.

CDR3 residues: CATSLEGSSTDTQYF. The DNA of the CDR3 is TGTGCCACCAGCCTCGAGGGTAGCAGCACAGATACGCAGTATTTT. The J gene is TRBJ2-3, the V gene TRBV15; tentative D call: TRBD2 (5 bases). The length of the CDR3 is 15 residues. Trimming removed 5 bases at V and 0 bases at J, with 12 bases between. In germline, CDR1 is LNHNV, CDR2 YYDKDF (reference sequence).

This clone was picked up a small number of times. The chain recombines TRBV9 with TRBJ1-4; TRBD1 agrees at 7 bases. Germline lookup yields CDR1 SGDLS and CDR2 YYNGEE. CDR3 length equals 15 residues. With V trimmed by 4 bases and J by 5 bases, 8 bases remained unmatched. CDR3 residues: CASSPLGGQNEKLFF. CDR3 nucleotide sequence: TGTGCCAGCAGCCCTTTAGGGGGCCAAAATGAAAAACTGTTTTTT.

This clone was detected a few times. The chain couples TRBV10-3 to TRBJ2-7, with 9 bases aligning to TRBD1. CDR1 and CDR2 (germline): ENHRY, SYGVKD. The CDR3 has 18 amino acids. Trimming removed 1 base from V and 4 bases from J; junction bases left unmatched: 14. CDR3: CAISELDEQGAADYEQYF. The CDR3 DNA reads TGTGCCATCAGTGAGTTGGATGAACAGGGGGCCGCTGATTACGAGCAGTACTTC.

The chain recombines TRBV7-9 with TRBJ2-1; TRBD2 agrees at 8 bases. The germline V gene encodes CDR1 SEHNR and CDR2 FQNEAQ (reference sequence). This CDR3 has 18 amino acids. After removal of 4 bases from V and 3 bases from J, the junction contained 14 bases not matched to a gene. The CDR3, as DNA: TGTGCCAGCAGCTGGGGGCCTGGTGCGGGGGGCCACTACAATGAGCAGTTCTTC. Protein product: CASSWGPGAGGHYNEQFF.

This clone was detected only a few times. The chain is built from TRBV19 and TRBJ1-5, with 7 bases fitting TRBD1. This CDR3 spans 16 amino acids. With V trimmed by 0 bases and J by 0 bases, 2 bases remained unmatched. Germline V gives CDR1 LNHDA, CDR2 SQIVND (reference sequence). The CDR3 is CASSIDTGVSNQPQHF. DNA for the CDR3: TGTGCCAGTAGTATAGATACAGGGGTTAGCAATCAGCCCCAGCATTTT.

The rearrangement joins TRBV5-4 to TRBJ1-2; a possible D gene is TRBD1 (6 bases). Germline V lookup: CDR1 SGHNT, CDR2 YYREEE (reference sequence). The CDR3 spans 14 residues. The V end lost 4 bases, the J end lost 2 bases, and 12 bases lay between the germline ends. The CDR3 region has the DNA TGTGCCAGCAGCACGGCCGGGACAAACTATGGCTACACCTTC. It translates to CASSTAGTNYGYTF. The variable domain in full, completed from reference TRBV5-4 and TRBJ1-2, reads ETGVTQSPTHLIKTRGQQVTLRCSSQSGHNTVSWYQQALGQGPQFIFQYYREEENGRGNFPPRFSGLQFPNYSSELNVNALELDDSALYLCASSTAGTNYGYTFGSGTRLTVV.

In DNA, the CDR3 is TGTGCCAGAGGGAGTATTGGAAGGCCCCAGCATTTT. This translates into CARGSIGRPQHF. V and J are TRBV21-1 and TRBJ1-5. TRBV21-1 represents a pseudogene. This CDR3 has 12 amino acids.

This clone was recorded a few times. J is TRBJ2-7 and V is TRBV30; D is perhaps TRBD1 (5 bases). The ends were cut back, 1 base at V and 4 bases at J, with 17 bases in the middle. The CDR3 extends over 15 amino acids. Per germline, CDR1 GTSNPN and CDR2 SVGIG (reference sequence). The CDR3 spells CAWSAYGQGGYEQYF. CDR3 DNA: TGTGCCTGGAGTGCCTATGGGCAGGGTGGGTACGAGCAGTACTTC.

The chain employs TRBV5-4 and TRBJ2-2; D may be TRBD2 (5 bases). With 0 bases removed from V and 9 bases from J, the gap between germline ends came to 6 bases. CDR3 size: 12 residues. CDR1 and CDR2 from the germline V gene are SGHNT and YYREEE (reference sequence). CDR3 loop: CASSLAGRELFF. CDR3 in DNA: TGTGCCAGCAGCTTGGCGGGGAGGGAGCTGTTTTTT.

The chain links TRBV29-1 to TRBJ2-1, with D unresolved. This CDR3 is built from 11 residues. Trimming removed 7 bases from V and 0 bases from J, with 4 bases in between. Germline lookup yields CDR1 SQVTM and CDR2 ANQGSEA. The CDR3 nucleotides are TGCAGCGCCCACTCCTACAATGAGCAGTTCTTC. This translates into CSAHSYNEQFF.

The V and J genes are TRBV6-1 and TRBJ2-3, with TRBD2 matching 9 bases. The CDR3 runs to 13 residues. Per the germline V gene, CDR1 is MNHNS and CDR2 is SASEGT. Losses at the gene ends were 11 bases for V and 5 bases for J; bases not matched to a gene: 8. The CDR3 spells CAGRAGGQDTQYF. The CDR3 DNA sequence: TGTGCCGGGAGGGCGGGGGGGCAAGATACGCAGTATTTT.

This chain uses TRBV7-2 with TRBJ2-2; a weak D match, TRBD1 (5 bases). This CDR3 is 15 amino acids long. CDR1 SGHTA and CDR2 FQGNSA come from the germline V gene. Trimming took off 0 bases at V and 2 bases at J, with 7 bases between the two ends. The DNA of the CDR3 is TGTGCCAGCAGCTTAGCGGGGCTAAACACCGGGGAGCTGTTTTTT. Translation gives CASSLAGLNTGELFF.

This chain connects TRBV25-1 to TRBJ2-7, with D possibly TRBD2 on 6 matching bases. Germline V gene sequence: CDR1 MGHDK, CDR2 SYGVNS. The CDR3 is 15 residues long. The ends were cut back, 1 base at V and 0 bases at J, with 10 bases in the middle. CDR3 coding DNA: TGTGCCAGCAGTGAATCGTGGCGGGACTCCTACGAGCAGTACTTC. It is translated as CASSESWRDSYEQYF.

This sequence joins TRBV6-5 and TRBJ1-1; no reliable D call. Germline assignment: CDR1 MNHEY and CDR2 SVGAGI. Trimming cost V 2 bases and J 1 base, with 8 bases left between them. The CDR3 covers 14 residues. CDR3 sequence reads: CASSYREGNTEAFF. As DNA, the CDR3 is TGTGCCAGCAGTTACCGTGAGGGGAACACTGAAGCTTTCTTT.

The chain has TRBV2 and TRBJ1-1; D is unclear. Germline values: CDR1 SNHLY, CDR2 FYNNEI. V dropped 5 bases and J dropped 6 bases, with 7 bases sitting between them. The CDR3 is 11 amino acids. CDR3 coding DNA: TGTGCCAGCAGTCCGGGGTCTGAAGCTTTCTTT. Its translation is CASSPGSEAFF.

The CDR3 bases are TGTGCCATCAGTGAGGAGGCAGGGGGCAATCAGCCCCAGCATTTT. It encodes CAISEEAGGNQPQHF. The V call is TRBV10-3, the J call TRBJ1-5; possibly TRBD1 for D (6 bases). V lost 2 bases, J lost 2 bases, and 10 bases lay in between. The germline V gene encodes CDR1 ENHRY and CDR2 SYGVKD. This CDR3 is 15 amino acids long.

The chain employs TRBV9 and TRBJ1-1; no clear D gene. Looked up from germline, CDR1 is SGDLS and CDR2 is YYNGEE. The CDR3 has 15 amino acids. With 5 bases removed from V and 1 base from J, the gap between germline ends came to 15 bases. In nucleotides, the CDR3 is TGTGCCAGCAGAGGTGTCGGAGATACGAACACTGAAGCTTTCTTT. Its translation is CASRGVGDTNTEAFF.

V and J are TRBV29-1 and TRBJ1-3; no reliable D call. The CDR3 sequence is 14 residues long. V gave up 2 bases and J gave up 0 bases, with 8 bases separating them. CDR1 SQVTM and CDR2 ANQGSEA come from the germline V gene. The CDR3 nucleotides read TGCAGCGTTGAATCCCGGTTCTCTGGAAACACCATATATTTT. This gives the protein CSVESRFSGNTIYF.

V gene TRBV6-1 combines with J gene TRBJ1-1; D remains ambiguous. V was trimmed by 2 bases and J by 7 bases, leaving 14 bases between them. This CDR3 is 14 amino acids long. Germline assignment: CDR1 MNHNS and CDR2 SASEGT. Here the CDR3 reads CASSELNAGGEAFF. The DNA for the CDR3 is TGTGCCAGCAGTGAATTAAACGCGGGTGGTGAAGCTTTCTTT.

The sample holds a few counts of this clone. The rearrangement joins TRBV7-9 to TRBJ1-2; TRBD1 aligns across 9 bases. This CDR3 contains 14 residues. Germline-derived CDR1 and CDR2 are SEHNR and FQNEAQ (reference sequence). V trimming: 5 bases; J trimming: 4 bases; junction bases outside the gene matches: 5. In nucleotides, the CDR3 is TGTGCCAGCAGCGGGGACAGGGCAATCTATGGCTACACCTTC. Its protein is CASSGDRAIYGYTF.

The CDR3: CASSPIGTDNGYTF. DNA for the CDR3: TGTGCCAGCAGCCCTATCGGGACAGACAACGGCTACACCTTC. The chain combines TRBV5-6 with TRBJ1-2, with TRBD1 identical over 7 bases. CDR1 is SGHDT and CDR2 is YYEEEE in the germline V gene. Trimming cost V 4 bases and J 8 bases; bases outside gene matches: 11. The CDR3 contains 14 residues.

This chain links TRBV19 with TRBJ1-2; D is possibly TRBD1 (5 bases). The CDR3 has 14 amino acids. The ends were cut back, 4 bases at V and 8 bases at J, with 17 bases in the middle. From germline, CDR1 is LNHDA and CDR2 SQIVND (reference sequence). The CDR3 coding sequence is TGTGCCAGTAGTACTGCCGGGGGAGGGATAGGCTACACCTTC. Its protein is CASSTAGGGIGYTF.

The CDR3 spells CASSMGRGDTQYF. The CDR3 DNA reads TGTGCCAGCAGCATGGGCCGGGGAGATACGCAGTATTTT. J is TRBJ2-3 and V is TRBV13; D perhaps matches TRBD2 (5 bases). The CDR3 totals 13 residues. Trimming stripped 5 bases from V and 5 bases from J, with 11 bases between. The germline V gene has CDR1 PRHDT and CDR2 FYEKMQ (reference sequence).